This record concerns one T cell receptor beta chain sequence. As yet, its antigen is unknown. TCRdb's copy holds only in-frame clones and misses some; the assay was immunoSEQ multiplex PCR. Of 18,000 or so clones in the sample, around four fifths were seen once. This specimen comes from a study of CD4 T cells in relation to SARS-CoV-2 and coronaviruses. Germline loops: CDR1 SGHAT, CDR2 FQNNGV. V lost 5 bases and J 9 bases, leaving 14 bases between the germline ends. The CDR3 sequence is 13 residues long. General study results and limits: In around three fifths of donors, memory CD4+ clonotypes crossrecognized SARS-CoV-2 and at least one common cold coronavirus spike.

The unexposed donors gave CD4+ T cells in 2011-2018, prior to COVID-19. The cells were cultured for about ten days before CD4+ T cells were isolated. Each well had a few million PBMCs in roughly 5% human AB serum with IL-2. The receptor's source is a human donor in good health. This chain links TRBV11-2 with TRBJ2-4; D tentatively fits TRBD1 or TRBD2 (5 bases each). The sequenced sample was CD4+ T cells from PBMCs, cultured in vitro. DNA for the CDR3: TGTGCCAGCAGCAGGGACCCAGGGAGCATTCAGTACTTC. Translated, it gives CASSRDPGSIQYF.